This record covers a single TCR beta chain. The target antigen is unknown. Trimming cost V 5 bases and J 7 bases, with 12 bases left between them. Germline V gene data show CDR1 as MNHEY and CDR2 as SVGAGI. The CDR3 has 13 amino acids. Repertoires were generated with immunoSEQ multiplex PCR, while TCRdb's copy carries only in-frame clones and drops some. The table includes about 2.3 million clones, more than 80% detected once. This record belongs to a study of shared clonotypes between healthy human individuals. General observations from the study: A reduction in generation probabilities was seen for non-shared clonotypes relative to those shared by all four donors. Among donors, clonotype sharing was expected to be affected by sequencing depth. Clonotype sharing across a handful of donors was observed for about 5.5% of naive CD4 clonotypes.

The source of this sequence is a man between 18 and 29 years old in good health. Some clones in this sample may be carry-over from other donors' samples. The sequencing input was naive CD4+ T cells from PBMCs. Specified subset: CD45RA+ positively selected. This chain connects TRBV6-5 to TRBJ1-3; maybe TRBD1 (6 bases). The chain's CDR3 is CASSKQGVNTIYF. In nucleotides, the CDR3 is TGTGCCAGCAGTAAACAGGGTGTGAACACCATATATTTT.